This T cell receptor (beta chain) derives from a study of early T cells in non-severe SARS-CoV-2 infection. Study background: Investigators sequenced bulk RNA drawn from unsorted whole blood, and chains remained unpaired. Overall study results and limits: VDJdb matching, biased toward anti-spike CD8 responses, missed private and CD4 specificities.

The CDR3 loop spans 12 amino acids. Per germline, CDR1 DFQATT and CDR2 SNEGSKA (reference sequence). Trimming removed 1 base at V and 7 bases at J, with 8 bases between. Of note for this clonotype: Its antigen is not known.

Each cDNA molecule carried a unique molecular identifier. TCRdb analysed the 5' RACE reads with MiXCR anew, one entry per CDR3 protein. The table includes under 95,000 distinct CDR3 sequences, just under 15% detected once. The receptor was isolated from an adult who was a healthcare worker with PCR-confirmed SARS-CoV-2 infection or an uninfected control (not recorded which). The source material was whole blood. The chain carries TRBV20-1 and TRBJ2-1; no clear D. CDR3: CSARAPINEQFF. CDR3 DNA sequence: TGCAGTGCTAGAGCCCCTATAAATGAGCAGTTCTTC.